This entry concerns a single TCR beta chain. Per the germline V gene, CDR1 is LNHDA and CDR2 is SQIVND (reference sequence). The CDR3 runs 15 residues. Trimming cost V 5 bases and J 4 bases; bases outside gene matches: 6. 13 Jbeta primers and 60 Vbeta primers were used for the PCR. Assay: immunoSEQ multiplex PCR; the TCRdb copy retains only in-frame clones and omits some. The data hold some 130,000 clones, with 76% observed a single time. The data derive from a study of cytomegalovirus exposure and HLA in healthy donors. The V and J genes are TRBV19 and TRBJ2-3; 10 nucleotides line up with TRBD2. The receptor's source is a man aged 40-55 years in good health and CMV-seronegative. Input material: PBMCs. CDR3 amino acids: CASSPPGLAPDTQYF. The DNA for the CDR3 is TGTGCCAGTAGTCCCCCGGGACTAGCGCCAGATACGCAGTATTTT.